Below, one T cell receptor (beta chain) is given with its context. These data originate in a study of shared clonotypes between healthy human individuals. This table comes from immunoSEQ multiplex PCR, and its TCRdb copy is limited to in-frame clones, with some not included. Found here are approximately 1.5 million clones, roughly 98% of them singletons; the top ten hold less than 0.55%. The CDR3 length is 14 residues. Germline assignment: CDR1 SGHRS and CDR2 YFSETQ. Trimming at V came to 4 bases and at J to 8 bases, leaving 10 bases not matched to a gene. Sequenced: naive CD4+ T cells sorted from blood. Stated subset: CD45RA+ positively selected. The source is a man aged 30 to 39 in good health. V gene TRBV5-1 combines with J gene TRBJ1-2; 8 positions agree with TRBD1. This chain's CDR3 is CASSLTQGAVGYTF. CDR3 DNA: TGCGCCAGCAGCCTAACTCAGGGGGCGGTGGGCTACACCTTC.